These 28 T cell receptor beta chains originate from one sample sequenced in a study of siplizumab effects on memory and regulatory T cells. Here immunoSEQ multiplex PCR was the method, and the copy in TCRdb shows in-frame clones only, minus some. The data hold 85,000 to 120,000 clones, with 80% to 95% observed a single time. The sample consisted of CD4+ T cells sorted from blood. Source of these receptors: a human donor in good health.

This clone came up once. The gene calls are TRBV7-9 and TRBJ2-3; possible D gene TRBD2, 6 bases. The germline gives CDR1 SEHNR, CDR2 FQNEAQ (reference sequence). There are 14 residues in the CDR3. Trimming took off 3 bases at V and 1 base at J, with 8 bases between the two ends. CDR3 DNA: TGTGCCAGCAGCTTTGGGGAGGGCACAGATACGCAGTATTTT. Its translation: CASSFGEGTDTQYF. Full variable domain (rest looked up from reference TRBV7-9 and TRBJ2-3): DTGVSQNPRHKITKRGQNVTFRCDPISEHNRLYWYRQTLGQGPEFLTYFQNEAQLEKSRLLSDRFSAERPKGSFSTLEIQRTEQGDSAMYLCASSFGEGTDTQYFGPGTRLTVL.

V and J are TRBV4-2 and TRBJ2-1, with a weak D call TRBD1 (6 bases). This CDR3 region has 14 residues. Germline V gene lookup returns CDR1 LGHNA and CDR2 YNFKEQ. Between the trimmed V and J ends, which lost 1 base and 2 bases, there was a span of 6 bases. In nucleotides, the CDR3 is TGTGCCAGCAGCCAAGGACAGGCCTACAATGAGCAGTTCTTC. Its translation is CASSQGQAYNEQFF.

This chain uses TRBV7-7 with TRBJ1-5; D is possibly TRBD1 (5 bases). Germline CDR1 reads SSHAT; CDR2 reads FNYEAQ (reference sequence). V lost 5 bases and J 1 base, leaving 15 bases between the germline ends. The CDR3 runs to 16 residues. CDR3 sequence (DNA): TGTGCCAGCAGCATACAGAGGAGGGACAGCAATCAGCCCCAGCATTTT. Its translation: CASSIQRRDSNQPQHF.

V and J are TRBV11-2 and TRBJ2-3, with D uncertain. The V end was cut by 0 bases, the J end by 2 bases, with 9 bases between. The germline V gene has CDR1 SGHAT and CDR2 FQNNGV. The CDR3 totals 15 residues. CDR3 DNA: TGTGCCAGCAGCTTAGAACCTCTCAACACAGATACGCAGTATTTT. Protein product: CASSLEPLNTDTQYF.

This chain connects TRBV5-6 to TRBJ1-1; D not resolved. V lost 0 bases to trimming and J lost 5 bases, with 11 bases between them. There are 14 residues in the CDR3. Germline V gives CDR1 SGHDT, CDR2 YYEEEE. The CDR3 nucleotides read TGTGCCAGCAGCTTGGTCCCAACTGGGACTGAAGCTTTCTTT. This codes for CASSLVPTGTEAFF.

The CDR3 DNA reads as TGTGCCAGTAGTATTCGACGGTCCCAAGAGACCCAGTACTTC. Protein sequence: CASSIRRSQETQYF. The V and J genes are TRBV19 and TRBJ2-5; D remains unclear. This CDR3 is 14 amino acids long. CDR1 and CDR2 from the germline V gene are LNHDA and SQIVND (reference sequence). Between the trimmed V and J ends, which lost 3 bases and 1 base, there was a span of 9 bases.

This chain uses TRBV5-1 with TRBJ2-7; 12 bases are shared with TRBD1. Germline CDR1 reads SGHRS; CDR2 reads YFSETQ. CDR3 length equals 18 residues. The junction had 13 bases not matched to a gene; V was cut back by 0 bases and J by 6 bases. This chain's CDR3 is CASSLGVDLGQGAGEQYF. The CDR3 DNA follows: TGCGCCAGCAGCTTGGGAGTGGATCTGGGACAGGGGGCCGGCGAGCAGTACTTC.

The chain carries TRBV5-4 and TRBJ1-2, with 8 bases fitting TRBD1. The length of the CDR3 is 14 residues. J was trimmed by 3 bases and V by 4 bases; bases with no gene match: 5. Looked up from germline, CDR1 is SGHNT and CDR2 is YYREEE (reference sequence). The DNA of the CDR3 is TGTGCCAGCAGCCCGGACAGGGTGGACTATGGCTACACCTTC. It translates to CASSPDRVDYGYTF.

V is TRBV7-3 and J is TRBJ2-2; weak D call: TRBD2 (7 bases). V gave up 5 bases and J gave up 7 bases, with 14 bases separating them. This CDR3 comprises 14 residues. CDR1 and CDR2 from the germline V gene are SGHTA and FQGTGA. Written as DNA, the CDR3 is TGTGCCAGCAGCCCGGGGGGCTCCGGCGGGGAGCTGTTTTTT. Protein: CASSPGGSGGELFF.

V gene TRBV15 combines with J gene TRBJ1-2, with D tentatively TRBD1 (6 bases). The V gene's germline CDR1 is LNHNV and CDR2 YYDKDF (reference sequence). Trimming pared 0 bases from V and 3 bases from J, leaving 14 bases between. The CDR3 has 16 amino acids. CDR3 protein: CATSRDYRGSDYGYTF. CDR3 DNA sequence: TGTGCCACCAGCAGAGATTATAGGGGGAGTGACTATGGCTACACCTTC. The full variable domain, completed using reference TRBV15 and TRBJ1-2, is DAMVIQNPRYQVTQFGKPVTLSCSQTLNHNVMYWYQQKSSQAPKLLFHYYDKDFNNEADTPDNFQSRRPNTSFCFLDIRSPGLGDTAMYLCATSRDYRGSDYGYTFGSGTRLTVV.

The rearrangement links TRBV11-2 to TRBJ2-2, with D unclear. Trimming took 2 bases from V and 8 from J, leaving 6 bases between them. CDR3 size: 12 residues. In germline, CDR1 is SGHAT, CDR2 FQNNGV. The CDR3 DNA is TGTGCCAGCAGCTTATTTGGAGGGGAGCTGTTTTTT. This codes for CASSLFGGELFF.

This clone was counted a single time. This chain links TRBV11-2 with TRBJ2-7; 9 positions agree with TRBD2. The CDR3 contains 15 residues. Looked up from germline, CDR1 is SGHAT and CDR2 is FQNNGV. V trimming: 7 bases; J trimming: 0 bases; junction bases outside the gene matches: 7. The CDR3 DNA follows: TGTGCCAGCACCCGCGGGGGGGTATTCTCCTACGAGCAGTACTTC. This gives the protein CASTRGGVFSYEQYF. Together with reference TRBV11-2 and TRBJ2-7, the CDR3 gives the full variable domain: EAGVAQSPRYKIIEKRQSVAFWCNPISGHATLYWYQQILGQGPKLLIQFQNNGVVDDSQLPKDRFSAERLKGVDSTLKIQPAKLEDSAVYLCASTRGGVFSYEQYFGPGTRLTVT.

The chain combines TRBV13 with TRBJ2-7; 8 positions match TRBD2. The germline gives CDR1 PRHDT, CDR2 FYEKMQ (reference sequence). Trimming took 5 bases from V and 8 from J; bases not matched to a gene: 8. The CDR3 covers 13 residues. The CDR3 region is CASSIISGTQQYF. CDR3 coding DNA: TGTGCCAGCAGCATCATTAGCGGGACGCAGCAGTACTTC.

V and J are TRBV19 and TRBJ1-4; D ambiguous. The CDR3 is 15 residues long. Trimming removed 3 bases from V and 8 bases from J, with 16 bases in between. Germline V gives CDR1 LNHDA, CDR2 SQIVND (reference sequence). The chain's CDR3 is CASSISTAREEKLFF. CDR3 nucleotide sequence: TGTGCCAGTAGTATCTCCACAGCCCGGGAGGAAAAACTGTTTTTT.

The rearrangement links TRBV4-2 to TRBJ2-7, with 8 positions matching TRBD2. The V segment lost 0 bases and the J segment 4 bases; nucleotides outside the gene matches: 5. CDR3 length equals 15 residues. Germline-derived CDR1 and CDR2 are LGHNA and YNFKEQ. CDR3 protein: CASSQEGTSGYEQYF. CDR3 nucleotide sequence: TGTGCCAGCAGCCAAGAGGGAACTAGCGGTTACGAGCAGTACTTC.

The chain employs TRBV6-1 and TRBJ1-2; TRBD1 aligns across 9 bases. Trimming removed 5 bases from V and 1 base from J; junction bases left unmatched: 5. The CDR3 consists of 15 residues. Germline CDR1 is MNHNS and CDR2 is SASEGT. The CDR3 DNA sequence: TGTGCCAGCAGTTGGACAGGGGACCATAACTATGGCTACACCTTC. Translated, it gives CASSWTGDHNYGYTF.

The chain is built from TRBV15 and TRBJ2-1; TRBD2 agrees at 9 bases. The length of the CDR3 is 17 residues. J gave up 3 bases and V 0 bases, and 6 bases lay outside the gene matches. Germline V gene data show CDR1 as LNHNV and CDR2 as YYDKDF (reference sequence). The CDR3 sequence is CATSREGAGGVYNEQFF. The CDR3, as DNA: TGTGCCACCAGCAGAGAGGGGGCGGGAGGGGTCTACAATGAGCAGTTCTTC.

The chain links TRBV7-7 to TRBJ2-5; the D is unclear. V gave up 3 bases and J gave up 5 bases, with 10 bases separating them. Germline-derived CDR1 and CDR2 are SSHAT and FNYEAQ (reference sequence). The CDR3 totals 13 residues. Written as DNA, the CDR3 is TGTGCCAGCAGCTTTGGCAGCCGGGAGACCCAGTACTTC. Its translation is CASSFGSRETQYF.

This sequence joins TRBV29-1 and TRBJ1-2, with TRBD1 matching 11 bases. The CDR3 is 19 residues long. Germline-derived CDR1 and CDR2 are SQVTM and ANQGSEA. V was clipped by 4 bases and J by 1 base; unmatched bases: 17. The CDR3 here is CSVGVESKWDRGGNYGYTF. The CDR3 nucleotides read TGCAGCGTTGGGGTTGAATCGAAATGGGACAGGGGGGGTAACTATGGCTACACCTTC.

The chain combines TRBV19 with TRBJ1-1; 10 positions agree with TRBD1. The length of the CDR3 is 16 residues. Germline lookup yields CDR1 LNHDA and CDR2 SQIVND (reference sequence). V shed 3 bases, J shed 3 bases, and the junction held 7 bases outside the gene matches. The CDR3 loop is CASSMYGDRGDTEAFF. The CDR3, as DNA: TGTGCCAGTAGTATGTATGGGGACAGGGGTGACACTGAAGCTTTCTTT. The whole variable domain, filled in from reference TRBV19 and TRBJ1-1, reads DGGITQSPKYLFRKEGQNVTLSCEQNLNHDAMYWYRQDPGQGLRLIYYSQIVNDFQKGDIAEGYSVSREKKESFPLTVTSAQKNPTAFYLCASSMYGDRGDTEAFFGQGTRLTVV.

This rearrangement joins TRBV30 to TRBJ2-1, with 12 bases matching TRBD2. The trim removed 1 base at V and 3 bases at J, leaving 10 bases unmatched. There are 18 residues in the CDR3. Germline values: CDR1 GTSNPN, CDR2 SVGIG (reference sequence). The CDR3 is CAWSAPPLAGGIYNEQFF. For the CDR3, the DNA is TGTGCCTGGAGTGCCCCGCCACTAGCGGGAGGAATCTACAATGAGCAGTTCTTC.

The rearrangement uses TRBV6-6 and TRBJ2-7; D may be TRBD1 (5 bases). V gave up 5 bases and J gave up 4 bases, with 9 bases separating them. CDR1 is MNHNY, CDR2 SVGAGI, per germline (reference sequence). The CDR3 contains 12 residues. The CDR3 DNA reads TGTGCCAGCAGTGACAGAGAGTACGAGCAGTACTTC. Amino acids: CASSDREYEQYF.

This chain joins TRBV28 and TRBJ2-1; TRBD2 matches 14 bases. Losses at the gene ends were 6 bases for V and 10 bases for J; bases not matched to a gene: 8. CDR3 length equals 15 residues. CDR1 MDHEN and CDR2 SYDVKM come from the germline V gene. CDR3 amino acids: CASRPGTSGSWEQFF. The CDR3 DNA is TGTGCCAGCAGGCCCGGGACTAGCGGGAGTTGGGAGCAGTTCTTC.

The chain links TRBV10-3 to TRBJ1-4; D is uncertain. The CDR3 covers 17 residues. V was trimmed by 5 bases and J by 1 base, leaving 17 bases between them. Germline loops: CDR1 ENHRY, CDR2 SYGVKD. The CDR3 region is CAISPLWAGLTNEKLFF. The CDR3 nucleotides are TGTGCCATCAGTCCCTTATGGGCTGGCCTAACTAATGAAAAACTGTTTTTT.

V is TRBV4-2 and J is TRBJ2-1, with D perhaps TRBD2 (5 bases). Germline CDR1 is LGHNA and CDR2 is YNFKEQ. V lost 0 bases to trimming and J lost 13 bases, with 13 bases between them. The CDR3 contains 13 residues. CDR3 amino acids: CASSQELPRAQFF. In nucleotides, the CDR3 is TGTGCCAGCAGCCAAGAATTACCGCGGGCCCAGTTCTTC.

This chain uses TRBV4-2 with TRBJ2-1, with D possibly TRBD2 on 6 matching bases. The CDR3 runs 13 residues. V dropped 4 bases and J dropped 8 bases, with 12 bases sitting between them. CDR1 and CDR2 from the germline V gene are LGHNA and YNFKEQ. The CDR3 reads CASSRPTGDEQFF. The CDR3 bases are TGTGCCAGCAGCCGGCCCACGGGAGATGAGCAGTTCTTC.

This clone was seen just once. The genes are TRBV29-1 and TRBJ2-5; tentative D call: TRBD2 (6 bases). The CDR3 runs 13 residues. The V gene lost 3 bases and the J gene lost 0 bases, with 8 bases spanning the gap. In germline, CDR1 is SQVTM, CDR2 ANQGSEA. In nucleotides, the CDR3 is TGCAGCGTTGAGGGGGGTTACCAAGAGACCCAGTACTTC. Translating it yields CSVEGGYQETQYF.

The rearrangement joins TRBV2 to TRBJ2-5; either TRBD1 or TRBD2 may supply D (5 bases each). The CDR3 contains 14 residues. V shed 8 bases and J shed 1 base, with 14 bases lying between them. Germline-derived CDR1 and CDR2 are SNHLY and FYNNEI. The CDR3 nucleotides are TGTGCCAGCCACAGGACTGGTCGCCAAGAGACCCAGTACTTC. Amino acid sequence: CASHRTGRQETQYF.